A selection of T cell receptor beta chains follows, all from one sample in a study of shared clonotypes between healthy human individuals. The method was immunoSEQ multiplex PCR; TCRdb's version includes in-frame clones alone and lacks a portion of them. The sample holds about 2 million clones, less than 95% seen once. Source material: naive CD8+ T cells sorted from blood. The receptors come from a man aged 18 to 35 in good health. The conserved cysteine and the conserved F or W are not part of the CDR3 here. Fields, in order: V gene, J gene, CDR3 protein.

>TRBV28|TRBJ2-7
ASSFTGGEQY
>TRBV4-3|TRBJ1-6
ASSQDTSSYNSPLH
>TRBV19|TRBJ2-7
ASSTLDPLNYEQY
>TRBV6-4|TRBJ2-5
ASSNRSSGNKETQY
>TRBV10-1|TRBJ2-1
ASSESMGPGQF
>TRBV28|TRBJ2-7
ASSPLLAGGFLEQY
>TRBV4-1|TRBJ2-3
ASSPSSGGTDTQY
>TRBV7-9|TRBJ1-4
ASSQRGEKLF
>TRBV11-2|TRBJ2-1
ASSLTAGGDNEQF
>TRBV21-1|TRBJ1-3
ASSKRGTGNTIY
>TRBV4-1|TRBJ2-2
ASSQVGSGANTGELF